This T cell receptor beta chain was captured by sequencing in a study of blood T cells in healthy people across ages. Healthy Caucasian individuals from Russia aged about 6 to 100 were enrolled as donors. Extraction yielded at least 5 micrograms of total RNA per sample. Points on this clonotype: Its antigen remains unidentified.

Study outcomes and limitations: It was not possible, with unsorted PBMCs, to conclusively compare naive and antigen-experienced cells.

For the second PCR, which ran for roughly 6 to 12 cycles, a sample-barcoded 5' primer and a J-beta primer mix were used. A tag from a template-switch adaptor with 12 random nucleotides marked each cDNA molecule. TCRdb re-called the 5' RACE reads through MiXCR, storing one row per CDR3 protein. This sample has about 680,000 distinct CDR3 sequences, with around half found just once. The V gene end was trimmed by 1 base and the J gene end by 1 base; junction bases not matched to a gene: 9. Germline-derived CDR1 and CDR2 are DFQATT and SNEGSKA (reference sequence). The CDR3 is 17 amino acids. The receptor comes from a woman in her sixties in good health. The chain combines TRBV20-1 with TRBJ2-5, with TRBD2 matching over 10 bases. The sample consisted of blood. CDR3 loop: CSARVASGRAAQETQYF. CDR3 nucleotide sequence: TGCAGTGCTAGAGTTGCTAGCGGGAGAGCCGCCCAAGAGACCCAGTACTTC.